This TCR beta chain was recovered during a study of radiotherapy plus CTLA-4 blockade in lung cancer. Findings and limits, study-wide: Response was reportedly best predicted by early blood T cell clone dynamics, with interferon-beta.

Generated by immunoSEQ multiplex PCR, the TCRdb table keeps only in-frame clones and is missing some. The table lists 55,000 to 65,000 clones, 60% to 80% of them singletons. Worth noting for this clone: Its cognate antigen is unknown.

The source material was peripheral blood, sampled from a patient treated with radiotherapy plus ipilimumab. The receptor's source is a human donor with non-small cell lung cancer who had a complete response to radiotherapy plus ipilimumab.

CDR3 amino acids: CAIRDTNTGELFF. CDR3 nucleotide sequence: TGTGCCATACGAGACACGAACACCGGGGAGCTGTTTTTT. This chain joins TRBV6-5 and TRBJ2-2; unclear D gene. Germline CDR1 reads MNHEY; CDR2 reads SVGAGI. This CDR3 comprises 13 residues. V was pared by 10 bases and J by 0 bases, with 9 bases between.